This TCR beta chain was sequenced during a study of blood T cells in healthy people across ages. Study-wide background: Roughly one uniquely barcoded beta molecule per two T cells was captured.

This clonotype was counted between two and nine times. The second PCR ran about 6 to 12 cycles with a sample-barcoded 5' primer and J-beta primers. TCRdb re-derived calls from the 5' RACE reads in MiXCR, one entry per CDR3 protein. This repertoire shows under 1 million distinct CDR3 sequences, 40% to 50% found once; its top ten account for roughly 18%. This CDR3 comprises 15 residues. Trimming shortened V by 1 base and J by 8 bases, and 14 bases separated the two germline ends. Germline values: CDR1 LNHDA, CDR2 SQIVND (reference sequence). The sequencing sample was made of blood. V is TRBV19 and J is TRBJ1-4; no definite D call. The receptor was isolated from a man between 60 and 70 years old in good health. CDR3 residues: CASSIVTATEEKLFF. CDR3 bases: TGTGCCAGTAGTATAGTTACGGCGACGGAAGAAAAACTGTTTTTT.